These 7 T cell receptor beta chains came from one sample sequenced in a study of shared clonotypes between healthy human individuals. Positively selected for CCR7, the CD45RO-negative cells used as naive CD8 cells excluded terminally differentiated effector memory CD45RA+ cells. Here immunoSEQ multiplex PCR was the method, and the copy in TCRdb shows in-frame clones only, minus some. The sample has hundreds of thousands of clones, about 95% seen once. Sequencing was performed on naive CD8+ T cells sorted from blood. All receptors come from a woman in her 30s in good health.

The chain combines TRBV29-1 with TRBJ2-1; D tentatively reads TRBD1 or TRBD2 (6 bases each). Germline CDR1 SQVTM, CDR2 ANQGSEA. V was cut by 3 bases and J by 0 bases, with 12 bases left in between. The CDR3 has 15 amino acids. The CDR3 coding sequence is TGCAGCGTTGAGGGGGGCGCCAGCTCCTACAATGAGCAGTTCTTC. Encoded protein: CSVEGGASSYNEQFF.

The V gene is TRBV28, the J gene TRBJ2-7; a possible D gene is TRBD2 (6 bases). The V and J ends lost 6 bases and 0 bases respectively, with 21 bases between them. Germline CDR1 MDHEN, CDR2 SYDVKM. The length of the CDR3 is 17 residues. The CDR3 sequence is CASSRRFSGFLSYEQYF. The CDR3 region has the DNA TGTGCCAGCAGCCGCCGGTTCAGCGGGTTCCTCTCCTACGAGCAGTACTTC. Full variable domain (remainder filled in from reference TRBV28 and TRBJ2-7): DVKVTQSSRYLVKRTGEKVFLECVQDMDHENMFWYRQDPGLGLRLIYFSYDVKMKEKGDIPEGYSVSREKKERFSLILESASTNQTSMYLCASSRRFSGFLSYEQYFGPGTRLTVT.

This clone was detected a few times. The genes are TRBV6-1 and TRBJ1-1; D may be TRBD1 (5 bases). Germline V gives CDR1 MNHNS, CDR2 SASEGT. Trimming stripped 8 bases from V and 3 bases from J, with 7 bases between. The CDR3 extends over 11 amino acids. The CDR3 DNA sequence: TGTGCCAGCTGGGGGGACACTGAAGCTTTCTTT. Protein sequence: CASWGDTEAFF.

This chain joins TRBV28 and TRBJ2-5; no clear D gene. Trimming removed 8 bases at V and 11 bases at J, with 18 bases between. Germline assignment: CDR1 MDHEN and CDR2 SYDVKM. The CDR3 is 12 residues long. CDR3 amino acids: CASSLGFLEQYF. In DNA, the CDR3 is TGTGCCAGCTCCCTCGGGTTTTTGGAGCAGTACTTC.

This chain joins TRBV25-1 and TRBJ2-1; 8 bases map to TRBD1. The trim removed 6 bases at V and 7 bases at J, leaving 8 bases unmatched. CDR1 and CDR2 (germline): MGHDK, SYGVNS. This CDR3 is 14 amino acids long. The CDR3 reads CASSRTGQLNEQFF. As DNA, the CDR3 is TGTGCCAGCAGCCGGACAGGGCAATTGAATGAGCAGTTCTTC.

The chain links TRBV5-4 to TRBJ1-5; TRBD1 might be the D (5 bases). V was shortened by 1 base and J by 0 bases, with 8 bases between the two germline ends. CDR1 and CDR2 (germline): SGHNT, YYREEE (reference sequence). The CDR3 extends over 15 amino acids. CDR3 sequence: CASSLNRLSNQPQHF. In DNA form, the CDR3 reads TGTGCCAGCAGCTTGAACAGGCTTAGCAATCAGCCCCAGCATTTT.

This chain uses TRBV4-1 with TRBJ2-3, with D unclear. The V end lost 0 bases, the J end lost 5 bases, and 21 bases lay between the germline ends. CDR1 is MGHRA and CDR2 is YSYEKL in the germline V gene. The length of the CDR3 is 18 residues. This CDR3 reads CASSQDHVVVPMGDTQYF. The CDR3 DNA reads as TGCGCCAGCAGCCAAGACCACGTGGTGGTCCCGATGGGAGATACGCAGTATTTT.